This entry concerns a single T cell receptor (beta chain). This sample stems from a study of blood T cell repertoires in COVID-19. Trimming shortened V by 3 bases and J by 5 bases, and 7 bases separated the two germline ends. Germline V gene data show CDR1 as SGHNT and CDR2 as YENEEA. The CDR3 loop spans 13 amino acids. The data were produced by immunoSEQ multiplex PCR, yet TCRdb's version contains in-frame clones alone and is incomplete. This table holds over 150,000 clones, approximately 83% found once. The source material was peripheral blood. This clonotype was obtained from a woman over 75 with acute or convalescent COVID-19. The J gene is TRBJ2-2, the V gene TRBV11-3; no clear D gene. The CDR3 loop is CASSLRETGELFF. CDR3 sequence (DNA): TGTGCCAGCAGCTTGCGTGAGACCGGGGAGCTGTTTTTT.